The 6 T cell receptor beta chains listed next were all sequenced from one sample in a study of shared clonotypes between healthy human individuals (dated by TCRdb to about 2020). The method was the immunoSEQ multiplex PCR assay. The source is immuneACCESS, and TCRdb retained only in-frame sequences with V and J called. Part of the clones is not carried over; for the studies checked, unresolved V genes explain less than half of this, and the remainder is unexplained. The sample table records a few million clones; 85% to 95% of these occur just once. Jointly, the top ten make up approximately 0.4% of the sample. Sequencing used naive CD4+ T cells from PBMCs. This sample's cell subset or site label indicates: CD45RA+ positively selected. The receptors shown here come from a man aged 18 to 35 in good health. Some clones in this sample may be carry-over from other donors' samples.

The CDR3 DNA sequence: TGTGCCAGCAGTTACTCGAAGGGAGGGGTGCCAGGCGAGCAGTACTTC. It codes for CASSYSKGGVPGEQYF. The chain combines TRBV6-5 with TRBJ2-7; 7 bases match TRBD2. Losses at the gene ends were 0 bases for V and 6 bases for J; bases not matched to a gene: 11. CDR1 and CDR2 from the germline V gene are MNHEY and SVGAGI. The CDR3 is 16 residues long.

The rearrangement joins TRBV2 to TRBJ1-2; 7 nucleotides line up with TRBD1. The V and J ends lost 6 bases and 7 bases, in that order; junction bases with no gene match: 8. The CDR3 runs to 13 residues. CDR1 is SNHLY and CDR2 is FYNNEI in the germline V gene. The CDR3 coding sequence is TGTGCCAGCAGGTATACAGGGGACGGTGGCTACACCTTC. Translating it yields CASRYTGDGGYTF.

The chain is built from TRBV7-6 and TRBJ2-7; 8 positions match TRBD1. CDR1 and CDR2 (germline): SGHVS, FNYEAQ. V lost 4 bases and J lost 3; bases outside the gene matches: 11. This CDR3 is 16 amino acids long. CDR3 nucleotides: TGTGCCAGCAGCTCCGGGACAGGCTCCCTTTACTACGAGCAGTACTTC. It yields the protein CASSSGTGSLYYEQYF. The complete variable domain, with remaining parts taken from reference TRBV7-6 and TRBJ2-7, reads GAGVSQSPRYKVTKRGQDVALRCDPISGHVSLYWYRQALGQGPEFLTYFNYEAQQDKSGLPNDRFSAERPEGSISTLTIQRTEQRDSAMYRCASSSGTGSLYYEQYFGPGTRLTVT.

The chain joins TRBV11-2 to TRBJ2-1; D unresolved. V was pared by 1 base and J by 2 bases, with 6 bases between. Germline V CDR1 and CDR2: SGHAT, FQNNGV. This CDR3 region has 14 residues. The CDR3 is CASSLAGPYNEQFF. The CDR3 DNA reads as TGTGCCAGCAGCTTAGCCGGGCCCTACAATGAGCAGTTCTTC. Using reference TRBV11-2 and TRBJ2-1 for the parts outside the CDR3, the full variable domain is EAGVAQSPRYKIIEKRQSVAFWCNPISGHATLYWYQQILGQGPKLLIQFQNNGVVDDSQLPKDRFSAERLKGVDSTLKIQPAKLEDSAVYLCASSLAGPYNEQFFGPGTRLTVL.

This clone appeared once. One end of the junction does not line up with germline, which may come from a read error. The chain carries TRBV5-4 and TRBJ2-3; 7 bases map to TRBD2. The CDR3 contains 13 residues. The germline V gene has CDR1 SGHNT and CDR2 YYREEE (reference sequence). CDR3: CASSPAEGGLGRF. The CDR3 DNA follows: TGTGCCAGCAGCCCCGCGGAGGGAGGGCTGGGGAGATTT.

The V and J genes are TRBV18 and TRBJ2-5; D unresolved. CDR1 KGHSH and CDR2 LQKENI come from the germline V gene. V shed 4 bases and J shed 1 base, with 13 bases lying between them. The CDR3 is 15 amino acids. The CDR3 reads CASSQSGHLQETQYF. For the CDR3, the DNA is TGTGCCAGCTCACAAAGTGGTCATCTCCAAGAGACCCAGTACTTC.